This is a list of T cell receptor beta chains from one sample in a study of regulatory T cells in long-lasting Graves disease. TCRdb re-derived calls from the multiplex PCR reads in MiXCR, one entry per CDR3 protein. Here the sample spans a few hundred thousand distinct CDR3 sequences, under 20% being singletons. These records were also assigned to another study, of T cells in Graves' hyperthyroidism and ophthalmopathy.

This specimen consisted of peripheral blood mononuclear cells (PBMCs), obtained at new diagnosis, from a patient treated with antithyroid drugs. These receptor sequences come from a woman between 25 and 40 years old with Graves disease. The CDR3 runs from the conserved cysteine through the conserved F or W. A D gene is named only where the DNA matches it firmly. Clone size is shown for a subset of rows, as once, few, many or a class of expanded clone.

D	size	V	J	CDR3	DNA
.	many	TRBV18	TRBJ2-7	CASSLTDSSYEQYF	TGTGCCAGCTCATTGACAGACAGCTCCTACGAGCAGTACTTC
TRBD2	many	TRBV11-3	TRBJ2-1	CASEGRGNEQFF	TGTGCCAGCGAGGGGAGGGGAAATGAGCAGTTCTTC
.	many	TRBV12-3/TRBV12-4	TRBJ1-2	CASTRTGSSYGYTF	TGTGCCAGCACCCGAACAGGGTCCTCCTATGGCTACACCTTC
.	.	TRBV20-1	TRBJ2-1	CSASSRGGAPLFF	TGCAGTGCTAGCTCCCGAGGGGGGGCTCCCCTGTTCTTC
TRBD2	many	TRBV9	TRBJ2-1	CASSVDSGGFEQFF	TGTGCCAGCAGCGTAGATAGCGGGGGGTTTGAGCAGTTCTTC
.	many	TRBV4-1	TRBJ2-7	CASSQDQLYEQYF	TGCGCCAGCAGCCAAGATCAACTCTACGAGCAGTACTTC
TRBD1	many	TRBV20-1	TRBJ1-1	CSARDLGTGRTEAFF	TGCAGTGCTAGAGATCTAGGGACAGGGCGCACTGAAGCTTTCTTT
.	many	TRBV12-5	TRBJ1-5	CASGLGQYSNQPQHF	TGTGCTAGTGGACTCGGACAGTATAGCAATCAGCCCCAGCATTTT
.	many	TRBV20-1	TRBJ2-1	CSAGLSGSYNEQFF	TGCAGTGCTGGCCTTAGCGGCTCCTACAATGAGCAGTTCTTC
.	many	TRBV19	TRBJ1-1	CASSFLMAEAFF	TGTGCCAGTAGTTTTTTGATGGCTGAAGCTTTCTTT
.	many	TRBV11-3	TRBJ2-7	CASSSTRSSYEQYF	TGTGCCAGCAGCTCCACACGAAGCTCCTACGAGCAGTACTTC
.	many	TRBV5-1	TRBJ1-1	CASSLHDDTEAFF	TGCGCCAGCAGCTTGCACGACGACACTGAAGCTTTCTTT
.	.	TRBV6-2/TRBV6-3	TRBJ1-5	CASSEVRTDNQPQHF	TGTGCCAGCAGTGAGGTAAGGACAGACAATCAGCCCCAGCATTTT
.	many	TRBV11-2	TRBJ1-1	CASSFSVVWAAFF	TGTGCCAGCAGCTTTTCAGTTGTATGGGCAGCTTTCTTT
.	many	TRBV20-1	TRBJ1-2	CSAGVIGSYGYTF	TGCAGTGCTGGGGTAATTGGGAGTTATGGCTACACCTTC
.	many	TRBV5-1	TRBJ1-2	CASSSRGPKDGYGYTF	TGTGCCAGCAGCTCACGGGGCCCTAAGGATGGCTATGGCTACACCTTC
.	many	TRBV12-3/TRBV12-4	TRBJ1-5	CASSQQAYSNQPQHF	TGTGCCAGCAGCCAGCAGGCATATAGCAATCAGCCCCAGCATTTT
.	many	TRBV7-2	TRBJ1-4	CASSLANGNEKLFF	TGTGCCAGCAGCTTAGCAAACGGGAATGAAAAACTGTTTTTT
.	many	TRBV4-1	TRBJ2-7	CASSARDGLYEQYF	TGCGCCAGCAGCGCCCGGGACGGACTCTACGAGCAGTACTTC
.	many	TRBV19	TRBJ1-1	CASSKLGQGEAFF	TGTGCCAGTAGTAAGTTGGGGCAGGGTGAAGCTTTCTTT
.	many	TRBV12-3/TRBV12-4	TRBJ1-1	CASSSYGGGTEAFF	TGTGCCAGCAGTTCCTACGGGGGCGGGACTGAAGCTTTCTTT
.	many	TRBV3-1	TRBJ1-1	CASSHLNTEAFF	TGTGCCAGCAGCCATTTGAACACTGAAGCTTTCTTT
.	many	TRBV20-1	TRBJ1-3	CSARDSGPTSGNTIYF	TGCAGTGCTAGAGATAGCGGGCCGACGTCTGGAAACACCATATATTTT
TRBD1	many	TRBV12-3/TRBV12-4	TRBJ2-5	CASSSTPTGEETQYF	TGTGCCAGCAGTTCCACCCCGACAGGGGAAGAGACCCAGTACTTC
TRBD2	.	TRBV20-1	TRBJ2-3	CSALTSGGVILDTQYF	TGCAGTGCCCTGACTAGCGGGGGGGTGATATTAGATACGCAGTATTTT
.	many	TRBV7-8	TRBJ2-2	CASSPDPGQNTGELFF	TGTGCCAGCAGCCCAGACCCTGGACAGAACACCGGGGAGCTGTTTTTT
.	many	TRBV7-8	TRBJ1-1	CASSLVGREMNTEAFF	TGTGCCAGCAGCTTAGTCGGCAGGGAAATGAACACTGAAGCTTTCTTT
.	many	TRBV7-9	TRBJ2-3	CASGQGNADTQYF	TGTGCCAGCGGGCAGGGGAATGCAGATACGCAGTATTTT
.	many	TRBV7-2	TRBJ2-2	CASLAPGQTLTGELFF	TGTGCCTCTCTCGCCCCGGGACAAACCCTCACCGGGGAGCTGTTTTTT
.	many	TRBV12-3/TRBV12-4	TRBJ1-1	CASRTGYGAFF	TGTGCCAGCAGAACGGGTTATGGAGCTTTCTTT
.	many	TRBV12-3/TRBV12-4	TRBJ1-2	CASSLPGYTF	TGTGCCAGCAGTTTACCTGGCTACACCTTC
TRBD1	many	TRBV2	TRBJ1-2	CASRTGGGYYGYTF	TGTGCCAGCAGGACAGGGGGCGGGTATTATGGCTACACCTTC
.	many	TRBV6-2/TRBV6-3	TRBJ2-7	CASSYSTVYEQYF	TGTGCCAGCAGTTACTCAACGGTCTACGAGCAGTACTTC
.	.	TRBV7-2	TRBJ2-3	CASSLGTPGDTQYF	TGTGCCAGCAGCTTAGGGACTCCGGGGGATACGCAGTATTTT
.	many	TRBV20-1	TRBJ2-5	CSAWDPQGQETQYF	TGCAGTGCCTGGGACCCCCAAGGACAAGAGACCCAGTACTTC
TRBD2	.	TRBV12-3/TRBV12-4	TRBJ2-1	CASSLLTSGYNEQFF	TGTGCCAGCAGTCTTTTGACTAGCGGGTACAATGAGCAGTTCTTC
TRBD2	many	TRBV7-2	TRBJ2-2	CASSLGGGAFDTGELFF	TGTGCCAGCAGCTTAGGCGGGGGGGCCTTTGACACCGGGGAGCTGTTTTTT
TRBD1	many	TRBV2	TRBJ1-1	CASRVRRDRANTEAFF	TGTGCCAGCAGAGTACGCCGGGACAGGGCAAACACTGAAGCTTTCTTT
.	many	TRBV2	TRBJ2-3	CASTGTITDTQYF	TGTGCCAGCACCGGGACAATAACAGATACGCAGTATTTT
TRBD1	many	TRBV4-1	TRBJ1-1	CASSQGGQGALSEAFF	TGCGCCAGCAGCCAAGGAGGACAGGGGGCTTTATCTGAAGCTTTCTTT